This T cell receptor (beta chain) was profiled in a study of blood T cell repertoires in COVID-19. Methods used by the authors: How many nucleated cells were present was estimated from reference gene primer amplification. Sequenced by immunoSEQ multiplex PCR; TCRdb stores in-frame clones only, minus some. V, J and clone size are taken as reported in that table, and D and trimming were inferred from the DNA itself. The sample yields 170,000 or so clones, 89% seen once. Germline V gene lookup returns CDR1 LGHNA and CDR2 YNFKEQ. V lost 1 base, J lost 7 bases, and 9 bases stayed unmatched. This CDR3 is 18 amino acids long.

The sequence derives from a man aged 18 to 30 who had recovered from COVID-19. The sequencing input was peripheral blood. The chain links TRBV4-2 to TRBJ2-4; 14 bases map to TRBD2. The CDR3 bases are TGTGCCAGCAGCCAAGCCGCTGGGGGACTAGCGGGAGAGAACATTCAGTACTTC. This sequence encodes CASSQAAGGLAGENIQYF.